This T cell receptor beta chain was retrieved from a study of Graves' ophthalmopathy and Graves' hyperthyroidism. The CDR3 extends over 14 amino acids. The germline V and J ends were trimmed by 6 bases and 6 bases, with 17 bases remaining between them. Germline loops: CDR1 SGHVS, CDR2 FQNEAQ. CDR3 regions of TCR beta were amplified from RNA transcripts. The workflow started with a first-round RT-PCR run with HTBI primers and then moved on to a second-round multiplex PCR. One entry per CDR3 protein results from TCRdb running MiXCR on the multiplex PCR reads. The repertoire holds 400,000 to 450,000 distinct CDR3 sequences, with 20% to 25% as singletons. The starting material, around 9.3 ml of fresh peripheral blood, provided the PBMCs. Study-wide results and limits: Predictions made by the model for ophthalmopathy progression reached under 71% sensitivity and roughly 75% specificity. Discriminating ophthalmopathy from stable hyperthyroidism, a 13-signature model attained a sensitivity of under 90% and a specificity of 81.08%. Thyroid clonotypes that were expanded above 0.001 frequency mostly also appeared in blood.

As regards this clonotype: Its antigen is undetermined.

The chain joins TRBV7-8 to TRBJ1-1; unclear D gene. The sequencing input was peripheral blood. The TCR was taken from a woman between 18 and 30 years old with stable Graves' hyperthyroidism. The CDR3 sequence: CASRPRARKAEAFF. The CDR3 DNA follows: TGTGCCAGCAGGCCCCGGGCACGAAAGGCTGAAGCTTTCTTT.